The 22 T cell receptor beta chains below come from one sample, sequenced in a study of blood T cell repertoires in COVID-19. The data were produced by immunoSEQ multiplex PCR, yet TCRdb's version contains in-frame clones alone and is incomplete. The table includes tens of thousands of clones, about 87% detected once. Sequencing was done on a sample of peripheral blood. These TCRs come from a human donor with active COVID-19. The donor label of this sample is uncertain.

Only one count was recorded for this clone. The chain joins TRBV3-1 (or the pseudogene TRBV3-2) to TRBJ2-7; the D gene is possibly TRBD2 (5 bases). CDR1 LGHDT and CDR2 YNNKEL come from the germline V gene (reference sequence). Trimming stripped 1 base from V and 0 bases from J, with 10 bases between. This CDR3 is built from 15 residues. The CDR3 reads CASSQGAVPSYEQYF. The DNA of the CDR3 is TGTGCCAGCAGCCAAGGAGCGGTGCCCTCCTACGAGCAGTACTTC.

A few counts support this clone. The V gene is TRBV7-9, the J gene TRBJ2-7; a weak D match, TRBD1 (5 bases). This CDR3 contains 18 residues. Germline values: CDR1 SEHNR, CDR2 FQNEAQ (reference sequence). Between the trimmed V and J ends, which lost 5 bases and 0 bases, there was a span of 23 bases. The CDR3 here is CASSRPQGHSMNSYEQYF. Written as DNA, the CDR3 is TGTGCCAGCAGCCGGCCGCAGGGCCACTCTATGAACTCCTACGAGCAGTACTTC.

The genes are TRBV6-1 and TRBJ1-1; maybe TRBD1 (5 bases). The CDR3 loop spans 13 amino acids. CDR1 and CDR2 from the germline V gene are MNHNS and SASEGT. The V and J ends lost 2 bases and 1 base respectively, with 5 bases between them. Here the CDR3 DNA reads TGTGCCAGCAGTGAACAGGGGAACACTGAAGCTTTCTTT. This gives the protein CASSEQGNTEAFF.

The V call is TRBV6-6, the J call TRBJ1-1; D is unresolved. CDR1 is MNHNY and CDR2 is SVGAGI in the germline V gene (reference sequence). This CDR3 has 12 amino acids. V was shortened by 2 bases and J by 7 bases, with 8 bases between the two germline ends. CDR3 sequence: CASSYLNNEAFF. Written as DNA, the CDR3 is TGTGCCAGCAGTTACCTTAATAATGAAGCTTTCTTT.

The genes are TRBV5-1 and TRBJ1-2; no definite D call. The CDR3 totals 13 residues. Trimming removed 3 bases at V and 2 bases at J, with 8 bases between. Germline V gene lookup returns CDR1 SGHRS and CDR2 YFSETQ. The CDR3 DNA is TGCGCCAGCAGCTACAGTCTCAACTATGGCTACACCTTC. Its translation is CASSYSLNYGYTF.

The CDR3 sequence: CASSLRQGEGEQYF. CDR3 sequence (DNA): TGTGCCAGCAGCCTCAGACAGGGGGAAGGGGAGCAGTACTTC. V and J are TRBV4-2 and TRBJ2-7; 9 positions agree with TRBD1. V gave up 4 bases and J gave up 7 bases; unmatched junction bases: 8. This CDR3 comprises 14 residues. Germline V gene sequence: CDR1 LGHNA, CDR2 YNFKEQ.

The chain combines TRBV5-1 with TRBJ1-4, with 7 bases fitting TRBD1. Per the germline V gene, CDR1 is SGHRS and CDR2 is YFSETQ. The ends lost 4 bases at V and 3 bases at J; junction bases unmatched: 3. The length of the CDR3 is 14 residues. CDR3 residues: CASSRDSSNEKLFF. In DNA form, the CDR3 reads TGCGCCAGCAGCCGGGACAGTTCTAATGAAAAACTGTTTTTT.

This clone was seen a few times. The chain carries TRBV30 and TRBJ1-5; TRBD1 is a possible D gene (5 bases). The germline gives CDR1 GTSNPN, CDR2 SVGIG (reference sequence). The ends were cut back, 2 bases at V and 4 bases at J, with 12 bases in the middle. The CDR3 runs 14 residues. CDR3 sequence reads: CAWSTGGGNQPQHF. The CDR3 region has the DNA TGTGCCTGGAGTACGGGGGGGGGAAATCAGCCCCAGCATTTT. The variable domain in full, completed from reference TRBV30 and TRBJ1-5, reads SQTIHQWPATLVQPVGSPLSLECTVEGTSNPNLYWYRQAAGRGLQLLFYSVGIGQISSEVPQNLSASRPQDRQFILSSKKLLLSDSGFYLCAWSTGGGNQPQHFGDGTRLSIL.

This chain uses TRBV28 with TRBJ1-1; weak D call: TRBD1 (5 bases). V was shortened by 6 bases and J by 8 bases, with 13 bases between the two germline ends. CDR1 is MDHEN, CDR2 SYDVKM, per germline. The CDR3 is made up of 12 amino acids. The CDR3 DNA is TGTGCCAGCAGGCCGCAGGGCCCCGAAGCTTTCTTT. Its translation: CASRPQGPEAFF.

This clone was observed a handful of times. The CDR3 DNA follows: TGTGCCAGCAGCCAAGAGGGACTAGCTGGATATGGGGGCTCTTACGAGCAGTACTTC. Translated, it gives CASSQEGLAGYGGSYEQYF. The chain couples TRBV14 to TRBJ2-7; 9 bases are a match to TRBD2. J was trimmed by 4 bases and V by 0 bases; bases with no gene match: 16. CDR3 length equals 19 residues. The V gene's germline CDR1 is SGHDN and CDR2 FVKESK.

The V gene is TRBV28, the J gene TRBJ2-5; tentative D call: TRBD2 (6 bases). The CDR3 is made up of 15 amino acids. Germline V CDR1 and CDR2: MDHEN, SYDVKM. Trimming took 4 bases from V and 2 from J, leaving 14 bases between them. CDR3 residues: CASSSRKAGQETQYF. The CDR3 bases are TGTGCCAGCAGTTCCCGAAAGGCGGGACAAGAGACCCAGTACTTC. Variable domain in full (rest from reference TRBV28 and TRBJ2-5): DVKVTQSSRYLVKRTGEKVFLECVQDMDHENMFWYRQDPGLGLRLIYFSYDVKMKEKGDIPEGYSVSREKKERFSLILESASTNQTSMYLCASSSRKAGQETQYFGPGTRLLVL.

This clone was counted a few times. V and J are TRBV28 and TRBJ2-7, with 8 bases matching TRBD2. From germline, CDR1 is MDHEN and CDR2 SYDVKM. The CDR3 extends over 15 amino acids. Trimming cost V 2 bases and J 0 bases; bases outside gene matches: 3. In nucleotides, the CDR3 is TGTGCCAGCAGTTTACTCGCGGGAGGCTCCTACGAGCAGTACTTC. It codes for CASSLLAGGSYEQYF.

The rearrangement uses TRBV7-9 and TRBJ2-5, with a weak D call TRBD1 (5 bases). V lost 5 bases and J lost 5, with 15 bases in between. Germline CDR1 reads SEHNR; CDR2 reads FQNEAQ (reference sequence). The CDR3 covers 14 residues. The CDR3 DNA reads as TGTGCCAGCAGCGATAGCAGGGTTGCTGAGACCCAGTACTTC. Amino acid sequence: CASSDSRVAETQYF.

As DNA, the CDR3 is TGTGCCAGCAGCTGGGAGGGGAATGAGCAGTTCTTC. Protein product: CASSWEGNEQFF. This chain links TRBV5-6 with TRBJ2-1; 7 bases match TRBD2. CDR3 length: 12 residues. Looked up from germline, CDR1 is SGHDT and CDR2 is YYEEEE. The J segment lost 7 bases and the V segment lost 3 bases, leaving 1 base of the junction unmatched. Together with reference TRBV5-6 and TRBJ2-1, the CDR3 gives the full variable domain: DAGVTQSPTHLIKTRGQQVTLRCSPKSGHDTVSWYQQALGQGPQFIFQYYEEEERQRGNFPDRFSGHQFPNYSSELNVNALLLGDSALYLCASSWEGNEQFFGPGTRLTVL.

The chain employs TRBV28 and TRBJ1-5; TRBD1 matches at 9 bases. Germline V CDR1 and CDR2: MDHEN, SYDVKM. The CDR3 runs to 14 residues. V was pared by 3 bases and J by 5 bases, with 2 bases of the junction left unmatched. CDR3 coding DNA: TGTGCCAGCAGTTTTGACAGGGGGTATCAGCCCCAGCATTTT. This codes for CASSFDRGYQPQHF.

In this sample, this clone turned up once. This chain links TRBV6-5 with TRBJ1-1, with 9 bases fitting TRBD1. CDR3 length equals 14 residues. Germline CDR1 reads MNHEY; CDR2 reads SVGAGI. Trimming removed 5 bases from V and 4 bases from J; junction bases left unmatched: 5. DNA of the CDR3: TGTGCCAGCAGTACAGACAGGGGGGGCACTGAAGCTTTCTTT. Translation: CASSTDRGGTEAFF.

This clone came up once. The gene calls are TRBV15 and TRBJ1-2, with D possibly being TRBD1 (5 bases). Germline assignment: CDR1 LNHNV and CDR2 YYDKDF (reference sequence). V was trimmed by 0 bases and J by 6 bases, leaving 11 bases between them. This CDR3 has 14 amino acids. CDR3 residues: CATSREVAGHGYTF. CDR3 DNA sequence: TGTGCCACCAGCAGAGAAGTGGCAGGGCATGGCTACACCTTC.

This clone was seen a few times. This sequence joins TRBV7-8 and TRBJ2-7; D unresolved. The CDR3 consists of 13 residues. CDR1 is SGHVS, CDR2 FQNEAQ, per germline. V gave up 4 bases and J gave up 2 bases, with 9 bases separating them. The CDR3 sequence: CASSSLIAYEQYF. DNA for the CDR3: TGTGCCAGCAGCTCCCTTATAGCCTACGAGCAGTACTTC.

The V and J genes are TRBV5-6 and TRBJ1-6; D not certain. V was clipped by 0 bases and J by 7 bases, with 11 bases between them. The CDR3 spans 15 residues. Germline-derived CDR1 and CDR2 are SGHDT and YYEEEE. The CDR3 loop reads CASSLEPGTNSPLHF. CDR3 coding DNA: TGTGCCAGCAGCTTGGAGCCAGGAACGAATTCACCCCTCCACTTT.

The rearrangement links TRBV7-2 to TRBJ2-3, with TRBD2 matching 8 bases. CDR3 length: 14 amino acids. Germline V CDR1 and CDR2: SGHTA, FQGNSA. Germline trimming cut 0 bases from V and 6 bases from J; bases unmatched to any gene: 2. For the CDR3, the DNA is TGTGCCAGCAGCTTAGCCCTAGCGGGTGATACGCAGTATTTT. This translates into CASSLALAGDTQYF.

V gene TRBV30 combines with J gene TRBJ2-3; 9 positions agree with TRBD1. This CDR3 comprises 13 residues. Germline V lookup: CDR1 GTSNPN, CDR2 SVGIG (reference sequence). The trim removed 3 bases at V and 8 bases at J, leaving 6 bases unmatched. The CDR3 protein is CAWRTGGLGTQYF. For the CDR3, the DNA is TGTGCCTGGAGGACAGGGGGACTGGGTACGCAGTATTTT.

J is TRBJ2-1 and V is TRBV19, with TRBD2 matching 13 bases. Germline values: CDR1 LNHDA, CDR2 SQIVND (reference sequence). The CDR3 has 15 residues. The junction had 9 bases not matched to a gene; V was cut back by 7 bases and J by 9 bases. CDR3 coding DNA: TGTGCCAGTACCCCGGGACTAGCGGGATATAGTGAGCAGTTCTTC. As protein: CASTPGLAGYSEQFF.